These 18 T cell receptor beta chains share one sample of origin, sequenced in a study of cytomegalovirus exposure and HLA in healthy donors. Vbeta (60) and Jbeta (13) primers were used in the PCR. Produced via immunoSEQ multiplex PCR; TCRdb's table is partial and in-frame only. Of 95,000 to 150,000 clones in the sample, around 66% were seen once. The sample consisted of PBMCs. These receptors originate from a woman aged 40 to 50 in good health and CMV-seropositive.

CDR3 in DNA: TGTGCCAGCAGCTTCAAAGAGACCCAGTACTTC. It codes for CASSFKETQYF. The gene calls are TRBV7-2 and TRBJ2-5; D gene uncertain. V was cut by 3 bases and J by 3 bases, with 2 bases left in between. Germline V gene sequence: CDR1 SGHTA, CDR2 FQGNSA. The CDR3 is made up of 11 amino acids.

This clone was recorded a few times. This chain joins TRBV13 and TRBJ2-7, with D maybe TRBD2 (7 bases). The CDR3 contains 15 residues. The ends were cut back, 6 bases at V and 0 bases at J, with 15 bases in the middle. Germline V gives CDR1 PRHDT, CDR2 FYEKMQ (reference sequence). The CDR3 nucleotides read TGTGCCAGCAGGACTAGGGGGGGTTACTCCTACGAGCAGTACTTC. This translates into CASRTRGGYSYEQYF.

This clone was picked up a small number of times. V is TRBV10-2 and J is TRBJ2-5; TRBD2 is a possible D gene (6 bases). Germline assignment: CDR1 WSHSY and CDR2 SAAADI. The length of the CDR3 is 12 residues. Written as DNA, the CDR3 is TGCGCGGGCGGGGTGCCCTTGGGAACCCAGTACTTC. This codes for CAGGVPLGTQYF.

Comment on this clone: Other nucleotide sequences from this sample produce the same CDR3. V and J are TRBV29-1 and TRBJ2-7; D is perhaps TRBD1 (5 bases). Germline values: CDR1 SQVTM, CDR2 ANQGSEA. The CDR3 has 12 amino acids. Trimming removed 3 bases from V and 2 bases from J, with 8 bases in between. The CDR3 DNA is TGCAGCGTTGAGGGGCAGGCCTACGAGCAGTACTTC. It specifies CSVEGQAYEQYF.

The genes are TRBV7-9 and TRBJ2-5, with 11 nucleotides matching TRBD1. The CDR3 is 16 residues long. The V segment lost 4 bases and the J segment 4 bases; nucleotides outside the gene matches: 8. Germline-derived CDR1 and CDR2 are SEHNR and FQNEAQ (reference sequence). The CDR3 nucleotides read TGTGCCAGCAGCTCAGGGACAGGGGGAGCGGGAGAGACCCAGTACTTC. Its translation: CASSSGTGGAGETQYF.

The V gene is TRBV10-2, the J gene TRBJ1-1; 8 bases agree with TRBD1. Per the germline V gene, CDR1 is WSHSY and CDR2 is SAAADI. The CDR3 totals 13 residues. V was clipped by 9 bases and J by 5 bases; unmatched bases: 8. The CDR3 spells CASGRGPGTEAFF. The CDR3 bases are TGCGCCAGTGGCAGGGGGCCGGGAACTGAAGCTTTCTTT.

This clone has more than one count but fewer than ten. This chain joins TRBV9 and TRBJ1-4, with 9 bases identical to TRBD1. This CDR3 spans 15 amino acids. The ends lost 3 bases at V and 7 bases at J; junction bases unmatched: 7. Per the germline V gene, CDR1 is SGDLS and CDR2 is YYNGEE. CDR3 amino acids: CASSGGQGAIEKLFF. As DNA, the CDR3 is TGTGCCAGCAGCGGGGGACAGGGCGCCATTGAAAAACTGTTTTTT.

V is TRBV6-5 and J is TRBJ1-2, with TRBD1 as a possible D gene (6 bases). The CDR3 totals 14 residues. Germline V lookup: CDR1 MNHEY, CDR2 SVGAGI. The V and J ends lost 5 bases and 2 bases respectively, with 12 bases between them. The CDR3 sequence is CASSAPGENYGYTF. DNA of the CDR3: TGTGCCAGCAGTGCCCCAGGGGAGAACTATGGCTACACCTTC.

Only a few counts were recorded for this clone. The chain recombines TRBV4-3 with TRBJ1-5; 8 positions match TRBD1. This CDR3 comprises 15 residues. V dropped 0 bases and J dropped 3; count of bases not matched to a gene: 1. Germline V lookup: CDR1 LGHNA, CDR2 YSLEER. This CDR3 reads CASSQETGVNQPQHF. For the CDR3, the DNA is TGCGCCAGCAGCCAAGAGACAGGGGTCAATCAGCCCCAGCATTTT.

This clone was seen more than once but under ten times. V usage is TRBV11-2 and J usage is TRBJ1-3, with a possible D match to TRBD1 (5 bases). This CDR3 is 14 amino acids long. The V and J ends lost 7 bases and 0 bases respectively, with 10 bases between them. In germline, CDR1 is SGHAT, CDR2 FQNNGV. The CDR3 DNA is TGTGCCAGCACCGGGGGTCTCTCTGGAAACACCATATATTTT. Protein product: CASTGGLSGNTIYF.

The chain carries TRBV29-1 and TRBJ1-1, with unresolved D. Germline CDR1 and CDR2: SQVTM and ANQGSEA. The CDR3 is 13 residues long. With 1 base removed from V and 0 bases from J, the gap between germline ends came to 6 bases. CDR3: CSVEGRLNTEAFF. In nucleotides, the CDR3 is TGCAGCGTTGAAGGCAGGCTGAACACTGAAGCTTTCTTT.

The chain links TRBV9 to TRBJ2-5, with 10 bases aligning to TRBD1. CDR1 SGDLS and CDR2 YYNGEE come from the germline V gene. This CDR3 is built from 15 residues. After removal of 3 bases from V and 5 bases from J, the junction contained 7 bases not matched to a gene. In DNA, the CDR3 is TGTGCCAGCAGCGCCCTTGACAGGGGGCCGGAGACCCAGTACTTC. Translated: CASSALDRGPETQYF.

The V call is TRBV21-1, the J call TRBJ1-2; the D segment call TRBD1 is taken from the table without a DNA check. TRBV21-1 represents a pseudogene. The CDR3 has 16 residues. CDR3 nucleotide sequence: TGTGCCAGCAGCTCTCACCGGGACAGGATTTTATATGGCTACACCTTC. This codes for CASSSHRDRILYGYTF.

V usage is TRBV6-5 and J usage is TRBJ1-1; D remains ambiguous. Between the trimmed V and J ends, which lost 6 bases and 5 bases, there was a span of 10 bases. Germline CDR1 and CDR2: MNHEY and SVGAGI. The CDR3 contains 12 residues. This chain's CDR3 is CASRVSGTEAFF. As DNA, the CDR3 is TGTGCCAGCAGGGTTTCGGGGACTGAAGCTTTCTTT.

This clone was found a few times. The chain employs TRBV7-9 and TRBJ2-7; 13 positions agree with TRBD2. V was clipped by 1 base and J by 2 bases; unmatched bases: 8. CDR3 length: 18 residues. Looked up from germline, CDR1 is SEHNR and CDR2 is FQNEAQ (reference sequence). The CDR3 loop is CASSLGLAGGSDTYEQYF. The DNA for the CDR3 is TGTGCCAGCAGCTTAGGACTAGCGGGGGGATCTGATACCTACGAGCAGTACTTC. Drawing the rest from reference TRBV7-9 and TRBJ2-7, the complete variable domain is DTGVSQNPRHKITKRGQNVTFRCDPISEHNRLYWYRQTLGQGPEFLTYFQNEAQLEKSRLLSDRFSAERPKGSFSTLEIQRTEQGDSAMYLCASSLGLAGGSDTYEQYFGPGTRLTVT.

The chain is built from TRBV10-3 and TRBJ2-4; TRBD1 might be the D (5 bases). Germline assignment: CDR1 ENHRY and CDR2 SYGVKD. Trimming removed 3 bases from V and 5 bases from J, with 14 bases in between. The length of the CDR3 is 15 residues. CDR3 in amino acids: CAISDLAGWENIQYF. CDR3 nucleotide sequence: TGTGCCATCAGTGACCTCGCAGGGTGGGAAAACATTCAGTACTTC.

The count of this clone is one. This chain uses TRBV16 with TRBJ1-2; a weak D match, TRBD1 (6 bases). The germline CDR1 and CDR2 sequences are KGHSY and FQNENV. CDR3 length: 14 residues. Trimming removed 4 bases from V and 2 bases from J, with 11 bases in between. As DNA, the CDR3 is TGTGCCAGCAGCCTCCGGGGACAAAACTATGGCTACACCTTC. It is translated as CASSLRGQNYGYTF.

V is TRBV5-4 and J is TRBJ2-5, with 7 bases aligning to TRBD2. Germline assignment: CDR1 SGHNT and CDR2 YYREEE (reference sequence). The J segment lost 4 bases and the V segment lost 3 bases, leaving 15 bases of the junction unmatched. The CDR3 covers 17 residues. The CDR3: CASSSSLAEGRRETQYF. DNA for the CDR3: TGTGCCAGCAGCTCCAGCCTAGCGGAAGGGCGGCGAGAGACCCAGTACTTC.